One and the same sample provided the 29 T cell receptor beta chains below, sequenced in a study of T cell repertoires in cytomegalovirus infection. Each CDR3 protein is one row after TCRdb ran MiXCR on the reads. The sample lists 700,000 to 850,000 distinct CDR3 sequences; around a third were seen once. These TCRs are of unknown antigen specificity. This sample comprised cultured CD8+ T cells from PBMCs, obtained from culture after CMV antigen stimulation. The source of these receptors is a human donor in good health (CMV status not recorded). Some clones in this sample may be carry-over from other donors' samples.

Concerning this clonotype: Since a much larger clone is just one base distant, this may be a read error. The chain uses TRBV7-6 and TRBJ2-7; tentative D call: TRBD1 (5 bases). The CDR3 totals 14 residues. CDR1 and CDR2 from the germline V gene are SGHVS and FNYEAQ. For the CDR3, the DNA is TGTGCCAACAGCCCCACAAACTGGGGCGACGAGCAGTACTTC. It specifies CANSPTNWGDEQYF.

CDR3 coding DNA: TGTGCCAGTACACCCCGATCCCCGTCCAGGATTCGAGACAGGGGAAGCTCCTACAATGAGCAGTTCTTC. Its protein product is CASTPRSPSRIRDRGSSYNEQFF. The chain is built from TRBV27 and TRBJ2-1; TRBD1 matches 8 bases. The CDR3 consists of 23 residues. Germline CDR1 MNHEY, CDR2 SMNVEV (reference sequence). V dropped 9 bases and J dropped 0; count of bases not matched to a gene: 31.

The J gene is TRBJ1-2, the V gene TRBV6-2 or TRBV6-3; D not certain. The germline gives CDR1 MNHEY, CDR2 SVGEGT. Trimming cost V 5 bases and J 4 bases, with 14 bases left between them. The CDR3 runs 14 residues. The CDR3 DNA reads as TGTGCCAGCAGTACCCTCGACGGGTTCTATGGCTACACCTTC. It specifies CASSTLDGFYGYTF.

The genes are TRBV11-3 and TRBJ2-3; 12 bases are shared with TRBD2. Germline CDR1 reads SGHNT; CDR2 reads YENEEA. Trimming removed 4 bases from V and 6 bases from J; junction bases left unmatched: 5. The CDR3 contains 15 residues. The CDR3 nucleotides are TGTGCCAGCAGCTCCCCCGGACTAGCGGGGGATACGCAGTATTTT. This codes for CASSSPGLAGDTQYF.

This clonotype was seen repeatedly, ten times or more. V and J are TRBV11-1 and TRBJ2-1, with 14 bases that match TRBD2. Germline V CDR1 and CDR2: SGHAT, FQDESV (reference sequence). Trimming removed 5 bases from V and 5 bases from J; junction bases left unmatched: 2. The length of the CDR3 is 15 residues. CDR3 region: CASSAGLAGDNEQFF. CDR3 nucleotide sequence: TGTGCCAGCAGCGCGGGACTAGCGGGGGACAATGAGCAGTTCTTC.

This clonotype was counted only a few times. CDR3 coding DNA: TGTGCCAGCAGCTCGGACAGATATAATTCACCCCTCCACTTT. Its translation: CASSSDRYNSPLHF. The V and J genes are TRBV7-9 and TRBJ1-6; D perhaps matches TRBD1 (6 bases). Looked up from germline, CDR1 is SEHNR and CDR2 is FQNEAQ (reference sequence). The germline V and J ends were trimmed by 4 bases and 4 bases, with 8 bases remaining between them. This CDR3 has 14 residues.

This clonotype occurred once. The genes are TRBV9 and TRBJ1-1; D remains ambiguous. V was cut by 0 bases and J by 0 bases, with 9 bases left in between. From germline, CDR1 is SGDLS and CDR2 YYNGEE. The CDR3 contains 15 residues. In DNA form, the CDR3 reads TGTGCCAGCAGCGTAGGGTCAGTTATGAACACTGAAGCTTTCTTT. This sequence encodes CASSVGSVMNTEAFF.

The chain uses TRBV2 and TRBJ2-3; TRBD1 might be the D (6 bases). Trimming removed 1 base at V and 6 bases at J, with 17 bases between. This CDR3 is built from 16 residues. In germline, CDR1 is SNHLY, CDR2 FYNNEI. The CDR3 spells CASSEEGGHGLDTQYF. Here the CDR3 DNA reads TGTGCCAGCAGTGAAGAAGGGGGACACGGGCTCGATACGCAGTATTTT.

This CDR3 reads CASSQSSTGYYGYTF. DNA for the CDR3: TGTGCCAGCAGCCAATCATCGACAGGGTACTATGGCTACACCTTC. This chain joins TRBV7-9 and TRBJ1-2; 7 bases fit TRBD1. The CDR3 covers 15 residues. V lost 5 bases to trimming and J lost 3 bases; unmatched junction nucleotides: 9. The germline V gene has CDR1 SEHNR and CDR2 FQNEAQ (reference sequence).

The V gene is TRBV7-6, the J gene TRBJ2-7, with D unresolved. Germline V gene lookup returns CDR1 SGHVS and CDR2 FNYEAQ. The V gene lost 0 bases and the J gene lost 2 bases, with 14 bases spanning the gap. This CDR3 has 16 residues. The CDR3 bases are TGTGCCAGCAGCTTAGCGCTAGGGCTCAGCCCCTACGAGCAGTACTTC. Its protein is CASSLALGLSPYEQYF.

There are a few counts of this clonotype. This chain joins TRBV6-6 and TRBJ2-7; possibly TRBD2 for D (5 bases). Trimming pared 0 bases from V and 6 bases from J, leaving 24 bases between. The CDR3 runs to 18 residues. The V gene's germline CDR1 is MNHNY and CDR2 SVGAGI (reference sequence). CDR3 in DNA: TGTGCCAGCAGTTACTCTCCGCCAGCGGAAACCTCTCCGGGCGAGCAGTACGTC. This translates into CASSYSPPAETSPGEQYV.

This clonotype was detected a few times. The chain links TRBV15 to TRBJ2-5, with D possibly matching TRBD1 (7 bases). Between the trimmed V and J ends, which lost 1 base and 4 bases, there was a span of 13 bases. Germline V gene sequence: CDR1 LNHNV, CDR2 YYDKDF (reference sequence). The CDR3 consists of 15 residues. CDR3 in DNA: TGTGCCACCAGCAGAGTTGCAGGGGGAGGAGAGACCCAGTACTTC. This encodes CATSRVAGGGETQYF.

In this sample, this clonotype turned up once. This chain joins TRBV4-1 and TRBJ1-1; no reliable D call. This CDR3 has 15 amino acids. Per the germline V gene, CDR1 is MGHRA and CDR2 is YSYEKL. V was shortened by 4 bases and J by 3 bases, with 15 bases between the two germline ends. The CDR3 region is CASSLSDALDTEAFF. CDR3 bases: TGCGCCAGCAGCCTCTCGGACGCCTTGGACACTGAAGCTTTCTTT.

The chain links TRBV5-3 to TRBJ2-7, with 9 bases lining up with TRBD1. TRBV5-3 is designated an ORF whose function remains uncertain. V lost 8 bases to trimming and J lost 6 bases; unmatched junction nucleotides: 15. This CDR3 is built from 15 residues. In nucleotides, the CDR3 is TGTGCCAGCGCCTCTGATCAGGGACAGGGTTTCGAGCAGTACGTC. Residues: CASASDQGQGFEQYV.

The chain joins TRBV10-3 to TRBJ2-2, with TRBD2 matching over 11 bases. The V segment lost 8 bases and the J segment 0 bases; nucleotides outside the gene matches: 8. CDR3 size: 17 residues. Looked up from germline, CDR1 is ENHRY and CDR2 is SYGVKD. DNA for the CDR3: TGTGCCATCCTCCGTCTAGCGGGGGGACCGAACACCGGGGAGCTGTTTTTT. This translates into CAILRLAGGPNTGELFF.

The chain links TRBV4-1 to TRBJ2-5; a weak D match, TRBD2 (5 bases). Between the trimmed V and J ends, which lost 4 bases and 7 bases, there was a span of 19 bases. Germline CDR1 MGHRA, CDR2 YSYEKL. The CDR3 contains 15 residues. The CDR3: CASSPEQGLLGTQYF. CDR3 in DNA: TGCGCCAGCAGCCCCGAGCAAGGACTCCTTGGGACCCAGTACTTC.

This chain connects TRBV7-3 to TRBJ2-1; TRBD1 agrees at 9 bases. CDR1 is SGHTA, CDR2 FQGTGA, per germline. The CDR3 loop spans 17 amino acids. Unmatched junction bases numbered 15, after V lost 4 bases and J lost 8 bases. The CDR3 DNA sequence: TGTGCCAGCAGCTCCCGCCTCGGGACAGGGTTTGGCCATGAGCAGTTCTTC. It is translated as CASSSRLGTGFGHEQFF.

This chain connects TRBV4-1 to TRBJ1-1; D perhaps matches TRBD1 (5 bases). Germline CDR1 and CDR2: MGHRA and YSYEKL. The CDR3 runs to 14 residues. The V end lost 2 bases, the J end lost 8 bases, and 15 bases lay between the germline ends. The CDR3 sequence: CASSQQLGGTEAFF. The CDR3 DNA is TGCGCCAGCAGCCAACAGCTCGGGGGTACCGAAGCTTTCTTT.

The CDR3 region is CASSRGGLANQPQHF. The CDR3, as DNA: TGTGCCAGCAGCCGTGGCGGGTTAGCAAATCAGCCCCAGCATTTT. This chain links TRBV7-9 with TRBJ1-5; D gene ambiguous. The V end was cut by 5 bases, the J end by 4 bases, with 15 bases between. This CDR3 has 15 amino acids. Germline assignment: CDR1 SEHNR and CDR2 FQNEAQ (reference sequence).

This clonotype was seen only a few times. The rearrangement uses TRBV7-6 and TRBJ2-3, with a weak D call TRBD2 (6 bases). The germline V gene encodes CDR1 SGHVS and CDR2 FNYEAQ. The CDR3 is made up of 19 amino acids. Trimming took off 3 bases at V and 2 bases at J, with 24 bases between the two ends. CDR3 amino acids: CASSFRAMGGRDYTDTQYF. For the CDR3, the DNA is TGTGCCAGCAGCTTTCGCGCGATGGGGGGTAGAGATTACACAGATACGCAGTATTTT.

This clonotype was observed many times. This chain connects TRBV28 to TRBJ1-5; D ambiguous. The CDR3 consists of 15 residues. V was shortened by 2 bases and J by 0 bases, with 8 bases between the two germline ends. CDR1 and CDR2 from the germline V gene are MDHEN and SYDVKM. CDR3 loop: CASSLGRFSNQPQHF. The CDR3 nucleotides read TGTGCCAGCAGTTTAGGACGGTTTAGCAATCAGCCCCAGCATTTT.

The CDR3 region has the DNA TGTGCCAGCAGCGCGATGGAGGGGGCGAGAGGCTACACCTTC. Amino acid sequence: CASSAMEGARGYTF. The V gene is TRBV7-2, the J gene TRBJ1-2; TRBD1 matches 7 bases. This CDR3 contains 14 residues. After removal of 5 bases from V and 8 bases from J, the junction contained 11 bases not matched to a gene. Germline V CDR1 and CDR2: SGHTA, FQGNSA.

This clonotype was detected many times. The rearrangement uses TRBV19 and TRBJ1-6; D is undetermined. The CDR3 has 15 amino acids. The ends were cut back, 5 bases at V and 3 bases at J, with 11 bases in the middle. Germline values: CDR1 LNHDA, CDR2 SQIVND (reference sequence). The CDR3 nucleotides are TGTGCCAGTAGTGTCGCCGAGAGCTATAATTCACCCCTCCACTTT. Encoded protein: CASSVAESYNSPLHF.

This clonotype was seen ten or more times. V usage is TRBV27 and J usage is TRBJ2-3; TRBD2 matches 10 bases. Unmatched junction bases numbered 2, after V lost 5 bases and J lost 3 bases. This CDR3 spans 14 amino acids. The germline CDR1 and CDR2 sequences are MNHEY and SMNVEV (reference sequence). The CDR3 sequence: CASSRSGGTDTQYF. CDR3 sequence (DNA): TGTGCCAGCAGTCGTAGCGGGGGGACAGATACGCAGTATTTT.

V gene TRBV5-4 combines with J gene TRBJ2-7; 10 bases align to TRBD2. V gave up 7 bases and J gave up 3 bases; unmatched junction bases: 4. Germline values: CDR1 SGHNT, CDR2 YYREEE (reference sequence). The CDR3 is made up of 13 amino acids. The CDR3 loop is CASSGTSDYEQYF. CDR3 coding DNA: TGTGCCAGCTCCGGGACTAGCGACTACGAGCAGTACTTC.

The rearrangement links TRBV19 to TRBJ2-1; D not certain. The V gene lost 1 base and the J gene lost 8 bases, with 12 bases spanning the gap. Per germline, CDR1 LNHDA and CDR2 SQIVND (reference sequence). This CDR3 has 14 amino acids. The CDR3 sequence is CASSIAGPTDEQFF. CDR3 bases: TGTGCCAGTAGTATAGCGGGTCCGACGGATGAGCAGTTCTTC. Filled out from reference TRBV19 and TRBJ2-1, the complete variable domain reads DGGITQSPKYLFRKEGQNVTLSCEQNLNHDAMYWYRQDPGQGLRLIYYSQIVNDFQKGDIAEGYSVSREKKESFPLTVTSAQKNPTAFYLCASSIAGPTDEQFFGPGTRLTVL.

The chain employs TRBV9 and TRBJ2-3; D tentatively fits TRBD1 or TRBD2 (5 bases each). Trimming stripped 3 bases from V and 4 bases from J, with 18 bases between. Germline CDR1 reads SGDLS; CDR2 reads YYNGEE. This CDR3 is 16 amino acids long. The CDR3 coding sequence is TGTGCCAGCAGCGGAGGGACCGCTTCGTTTGCAGATACGCAGTATTTT. Encoded protein: CASSGGTASFADTQYF.

V usage is TRBV12-3 or TRBV12-4 and J usage is TRBJ2-7; D uncertain. The CDR3 extends over 14 amino acids. Trimming left V 6 bases short and J 3 bases short, with 15 bases between. CDR3 DNA sequence: TGTGCCAGCAGGCCTGAAGGGTCCTACTACGAGCAGTACTTC. Protein product: CASRPEGSYYEQYF.

The J gene is TRBJ1-4, the V gene TRBV7-6; the match to TRBD1 covers 8 bases. Trimming took 8 bases from V and 8 from J; bases not matched to a gene: 4. CDR3 length: 12 residues. Germline V CDR1 and CDR2: SGHVS, FNYEAQ. CDR3 DNA sequence: TGTGCCAGCGGCGGACAGGGCGAAAAACTGTTTTTT. This sequence encodes CASGGQGEKLFF.